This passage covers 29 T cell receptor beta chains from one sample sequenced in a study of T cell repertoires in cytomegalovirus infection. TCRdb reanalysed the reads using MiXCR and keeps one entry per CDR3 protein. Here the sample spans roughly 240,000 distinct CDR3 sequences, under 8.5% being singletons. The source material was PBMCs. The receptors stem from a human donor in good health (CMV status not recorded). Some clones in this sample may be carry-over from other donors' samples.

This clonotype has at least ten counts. DNA for the CDR3: TGTGCCAGCAGCTTAGTGCGGGGAAGCGGGGAGCTGTTTTTT. Translating gives CASSLVRGSGELFF. The chain links TRBV7-2 to TRBJ2-2; D might be TRBD2 (6 bases). This CDR3 comprises 14 residues. Between the trimmed V and J ends, which lost 1 base and 7 bases, there was a span of 10 bases. The germline V gene has CDR1 SGHTA and CDR2 FQGNSA.

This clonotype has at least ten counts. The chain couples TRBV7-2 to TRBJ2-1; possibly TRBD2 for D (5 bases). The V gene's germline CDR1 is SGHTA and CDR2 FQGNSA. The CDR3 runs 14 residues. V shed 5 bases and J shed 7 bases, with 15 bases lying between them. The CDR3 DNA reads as TGTGCCAGCAGCCCAGATGAGGGTTGGAATGAGCAGTTCTTC. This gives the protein CASSPDEGWNEQFF.

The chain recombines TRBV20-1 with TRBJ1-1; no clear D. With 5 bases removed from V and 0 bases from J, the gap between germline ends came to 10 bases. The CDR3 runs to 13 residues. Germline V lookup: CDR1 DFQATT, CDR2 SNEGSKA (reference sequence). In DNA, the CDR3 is TGCAGTGCTTGGTACAGCGTGAACACTGAAGCTTTCTTT. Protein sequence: CSAWYSVNTEAFF.

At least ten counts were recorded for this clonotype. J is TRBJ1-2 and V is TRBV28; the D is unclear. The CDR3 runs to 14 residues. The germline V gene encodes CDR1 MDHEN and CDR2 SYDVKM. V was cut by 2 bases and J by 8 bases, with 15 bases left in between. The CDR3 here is CASSLHGFTVGYTF. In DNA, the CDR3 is TGTGCCAGCAGTTTACATGGATTCACCGTAGGCTACACCTTC.

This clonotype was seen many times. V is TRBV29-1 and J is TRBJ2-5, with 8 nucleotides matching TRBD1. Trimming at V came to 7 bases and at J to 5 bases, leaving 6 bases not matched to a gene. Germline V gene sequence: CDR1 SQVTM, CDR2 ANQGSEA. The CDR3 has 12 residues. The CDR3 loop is CSAMTGDETQYF. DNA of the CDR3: TGCAGCGCGATGACAGGGGACGAGACCCAGTACTTC.

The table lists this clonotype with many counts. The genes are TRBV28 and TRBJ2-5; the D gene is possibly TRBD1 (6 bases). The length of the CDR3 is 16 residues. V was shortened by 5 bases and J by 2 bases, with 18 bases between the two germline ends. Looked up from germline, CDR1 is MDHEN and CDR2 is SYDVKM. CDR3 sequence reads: CASSNRDYREQETQYF. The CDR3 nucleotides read TGTGCCAGCAGTAACCGTGATTACAGGGAGCAAGAGACCCAGTACTTC.

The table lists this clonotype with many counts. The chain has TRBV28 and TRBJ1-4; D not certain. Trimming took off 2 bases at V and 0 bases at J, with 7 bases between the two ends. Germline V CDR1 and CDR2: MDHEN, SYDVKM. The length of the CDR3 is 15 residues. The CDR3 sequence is CASSLGEATNEKLFF. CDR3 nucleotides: TGTGCCAGCAGTTTAGGGGAAGCAACTAATGAAAAACTGTTTTTT.

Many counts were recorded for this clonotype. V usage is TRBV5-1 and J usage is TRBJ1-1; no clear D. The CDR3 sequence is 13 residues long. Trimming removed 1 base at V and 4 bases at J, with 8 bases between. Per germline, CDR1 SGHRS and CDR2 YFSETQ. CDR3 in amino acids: CASSLWAGTEAFF. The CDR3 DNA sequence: TGCGCCAGCAGCTTGTGGGCGGGCACTGAAGCTTTCTTT. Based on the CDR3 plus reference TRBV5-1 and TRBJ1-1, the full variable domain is KAGVTQTPRYLIKTRGQQVTLSCSPISGHRSVSWYQQTPGQGLQFLFEYFSETQRNKGNFPGRFSGRQFSNSRSEMNVSTLELGDSALYLCASSLWAGTEAFFGQGTRLTVV.

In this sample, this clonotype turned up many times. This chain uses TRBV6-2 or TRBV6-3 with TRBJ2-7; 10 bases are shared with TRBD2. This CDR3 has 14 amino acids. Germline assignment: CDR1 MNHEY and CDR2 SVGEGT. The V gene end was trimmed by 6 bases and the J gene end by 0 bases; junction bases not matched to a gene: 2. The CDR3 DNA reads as TGTGCCAGCAGGCTAGCGGGGGACTCCTACGAGCAGTACTTC. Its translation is CASRLAGDSYEQYF.

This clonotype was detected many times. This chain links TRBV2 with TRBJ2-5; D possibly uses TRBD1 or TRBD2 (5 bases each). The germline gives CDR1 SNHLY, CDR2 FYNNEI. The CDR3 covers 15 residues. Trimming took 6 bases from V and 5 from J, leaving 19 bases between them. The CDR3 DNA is TGTGCCAGCAGCGCCATGGGACCCCGGTTGGAGACCCAGTACTTC. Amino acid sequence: CASSAMGPRLETQYF.

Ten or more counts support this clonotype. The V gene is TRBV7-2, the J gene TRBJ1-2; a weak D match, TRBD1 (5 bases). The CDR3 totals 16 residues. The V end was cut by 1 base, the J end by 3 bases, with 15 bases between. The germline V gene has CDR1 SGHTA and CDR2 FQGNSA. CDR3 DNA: TGTGCCAGCAGCTTAGGAGGGGCTGGCGGGTACTATGGCTACACCTTC. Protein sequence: CASSLGGAGGYYGYTF.

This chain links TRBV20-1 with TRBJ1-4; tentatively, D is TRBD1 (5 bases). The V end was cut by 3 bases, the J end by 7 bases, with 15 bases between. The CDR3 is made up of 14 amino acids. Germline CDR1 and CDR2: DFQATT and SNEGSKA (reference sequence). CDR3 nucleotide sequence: TGCAGTGCTAGGGGTCGGCAGGGATCTGAAAAACTGTTTTTT. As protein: CSARGRQGSEKLFF.

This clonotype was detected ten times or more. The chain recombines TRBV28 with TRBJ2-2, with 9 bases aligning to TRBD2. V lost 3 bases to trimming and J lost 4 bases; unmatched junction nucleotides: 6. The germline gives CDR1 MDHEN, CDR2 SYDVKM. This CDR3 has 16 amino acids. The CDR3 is CASSLASGTFTGELFF. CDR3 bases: TGTGCCAGCAGTTTGGCTAGCGGGACTTTCACCGGGGAGCTGTTTTTT. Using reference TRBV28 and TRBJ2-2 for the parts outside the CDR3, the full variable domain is DVKVTQSSRYLVKRTGEKVFLECVQDMDHENMFWYRQDPGLGLRLIYFSYDVKMKEKGDIPEGYSVSREKKERFSLILESASTNQTSMYLCASSLASGTFTGELFFGEGSRLTVL.

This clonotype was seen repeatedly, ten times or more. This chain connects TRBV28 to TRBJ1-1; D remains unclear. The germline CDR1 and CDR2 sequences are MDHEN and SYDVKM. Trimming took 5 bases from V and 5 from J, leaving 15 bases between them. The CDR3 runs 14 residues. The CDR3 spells CASSPVPATTEAFF. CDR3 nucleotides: TGTGCCAGCAGTCCGGTCCCAGCGACAACTGAAGCTTTCTTT.

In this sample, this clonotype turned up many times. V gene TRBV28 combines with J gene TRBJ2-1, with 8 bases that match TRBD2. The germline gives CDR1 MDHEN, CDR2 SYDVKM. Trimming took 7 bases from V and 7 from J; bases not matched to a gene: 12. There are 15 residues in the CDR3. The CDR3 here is CASTGSGGPGNEQFF. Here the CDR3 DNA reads TGTGCCAGCACGGGGTCGGGGGGGCCGGGAAATGAGCAGTTCTTC.

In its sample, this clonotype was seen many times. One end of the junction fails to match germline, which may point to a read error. The CDR3: CASSAQQAAEVF. The CDR3 DNA sequence: TGTGCCAGCAGTGCCCAACAGGCGGCGGAGGTCTTT. The chain has TRBV28 and TRBJ1-1; D is perhaps TRBD1 (5 bases). Looked up from germline, CDR1 is MDHEN and CDR2 is SYDVKM. The CDR3 is 12 amino acids.

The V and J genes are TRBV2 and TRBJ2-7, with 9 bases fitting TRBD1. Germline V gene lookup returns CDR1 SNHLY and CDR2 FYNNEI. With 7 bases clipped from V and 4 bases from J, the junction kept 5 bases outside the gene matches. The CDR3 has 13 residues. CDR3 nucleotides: TGTGCCAGCATCCGGGACAGGGAATACGAGCAGTACTTC. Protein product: CASIRDREYEQYF.

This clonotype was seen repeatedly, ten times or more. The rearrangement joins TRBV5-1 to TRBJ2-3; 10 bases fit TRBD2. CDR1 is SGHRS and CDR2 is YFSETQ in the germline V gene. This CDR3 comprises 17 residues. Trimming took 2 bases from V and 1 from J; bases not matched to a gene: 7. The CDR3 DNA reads TGCGCCAGCAGCTTAGGAGCGGGGGGGCCTCGCACAGATACGCAGTATTTT. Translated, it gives CASSLGAGGPRTDTQYF.

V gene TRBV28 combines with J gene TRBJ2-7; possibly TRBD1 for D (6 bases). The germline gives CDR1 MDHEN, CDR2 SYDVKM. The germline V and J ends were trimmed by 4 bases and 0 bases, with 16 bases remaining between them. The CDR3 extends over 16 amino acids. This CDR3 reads CASSSTRGPSSYEQYF. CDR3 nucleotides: TGTGCCAGCAGTTCCACCAGGGGTCCGAGCTCCTACGAGCAGTACTTC.

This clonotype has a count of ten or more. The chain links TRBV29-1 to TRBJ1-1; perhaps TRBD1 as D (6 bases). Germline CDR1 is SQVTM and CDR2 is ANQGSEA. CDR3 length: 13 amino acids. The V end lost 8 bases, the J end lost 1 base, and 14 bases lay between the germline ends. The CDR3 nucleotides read TGCAGCTCCCAAAAGGGGGGGAACACTGAAGCTTTCTTT. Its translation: CSSQKGGNTEAFF.

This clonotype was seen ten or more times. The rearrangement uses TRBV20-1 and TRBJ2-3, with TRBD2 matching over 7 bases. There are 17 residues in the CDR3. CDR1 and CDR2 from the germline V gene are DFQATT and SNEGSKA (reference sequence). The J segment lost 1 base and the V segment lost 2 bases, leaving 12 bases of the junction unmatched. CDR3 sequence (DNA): TGCAGTGCTAGACCCCTAGCGGATCCTACGCGCACAGATACGCAGTATTTT. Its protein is CSARPLADPTRTDTQYF.

In DNA form, the CDR3 reads TGTGCCAGCAGTTACTTCATCCGGGACAGAGATTCACCCCTCCACTTT. Protein product: CASSYFIRDRDSPLHF. This chain uses TRBV6-5 with TRBJ1-6; TRBD1 matches 7 bases. Trimming took 1 base from V and 8 from J; bases not matched to a gene: 8. CDR1 is MNHEY and CDR2 is SVGAGI in the germline V gene. This CDR3 spans 16 amino acids.

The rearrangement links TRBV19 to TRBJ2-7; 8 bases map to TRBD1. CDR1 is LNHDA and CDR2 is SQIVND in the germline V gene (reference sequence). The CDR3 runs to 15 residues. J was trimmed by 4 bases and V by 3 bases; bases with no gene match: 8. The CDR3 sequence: CASSILGTGFYEQYF. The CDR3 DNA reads TGTGCCAGTAGTATCTTGGGGACAGGATTTTACGAGCAGTACTTC. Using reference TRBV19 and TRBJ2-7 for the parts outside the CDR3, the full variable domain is DGGITQSPKYLFRKEGQNVTLSCEQNLNHDAMYWYRQDPGQGLRLIYYSQIVNDFQKGDIAEGYSVSREKKESFPLTVTSAQKNPTAFYLCASSILGTGFYEQYFGPGTRLTVT.

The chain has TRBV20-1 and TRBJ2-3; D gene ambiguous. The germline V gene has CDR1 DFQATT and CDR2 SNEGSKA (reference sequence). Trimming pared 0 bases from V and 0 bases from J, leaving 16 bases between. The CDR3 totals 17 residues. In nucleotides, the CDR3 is TGCAGTGCTAGAGATCCCAACGGACCATCTAGCACAGATACGCAGTATTTT. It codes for CSARDPNGPSSTDTQYF.

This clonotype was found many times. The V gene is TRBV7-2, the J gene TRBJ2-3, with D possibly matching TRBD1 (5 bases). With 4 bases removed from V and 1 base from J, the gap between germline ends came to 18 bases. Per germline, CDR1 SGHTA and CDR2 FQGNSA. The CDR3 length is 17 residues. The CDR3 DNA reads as TGTGCCAGCAGCTCCAGAAGGGGATCCATCCGCACAGATACGCAGTATTTT. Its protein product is CASSSRRGSIRTDTQYF.

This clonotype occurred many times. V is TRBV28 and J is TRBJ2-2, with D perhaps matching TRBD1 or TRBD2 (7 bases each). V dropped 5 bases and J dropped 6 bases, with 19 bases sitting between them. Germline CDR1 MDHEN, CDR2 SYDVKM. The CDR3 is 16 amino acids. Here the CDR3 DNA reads TGTGCCAGCAGTGTTCCTGGGGAGGGGGCCCCCGGGGAGCTGTTTTTT. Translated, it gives CASSVPGEGAPGELFF.

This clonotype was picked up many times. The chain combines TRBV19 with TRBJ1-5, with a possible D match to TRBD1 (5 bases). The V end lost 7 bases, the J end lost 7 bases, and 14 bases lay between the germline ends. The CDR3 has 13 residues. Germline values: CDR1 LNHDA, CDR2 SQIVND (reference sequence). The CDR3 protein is CASTPGWKQPQHF. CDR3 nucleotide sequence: TGTGCCAGTACCCCAGGGTGGAAACAGCCCCAGCATTTT.

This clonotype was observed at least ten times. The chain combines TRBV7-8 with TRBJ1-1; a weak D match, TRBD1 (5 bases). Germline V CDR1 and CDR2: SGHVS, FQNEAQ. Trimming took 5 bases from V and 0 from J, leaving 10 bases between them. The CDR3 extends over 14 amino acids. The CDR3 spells CASSVRGLNTEAFF. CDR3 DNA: TGTGCCAGCAGCGTCCGGGGGTTGAACACTGAAGCTTTCTTT.

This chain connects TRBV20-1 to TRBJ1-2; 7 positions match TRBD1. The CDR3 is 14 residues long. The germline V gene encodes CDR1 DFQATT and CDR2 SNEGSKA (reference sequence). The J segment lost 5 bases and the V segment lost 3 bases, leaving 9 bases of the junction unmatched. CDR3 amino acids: CSARSTRGRYGYTF. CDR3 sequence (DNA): TGCAGTGCTAGGAGTACCAGGGGGAGGTATGGCTACACCTTC.